This T cell receptor beta chain originates from a study of blood T cells in healthy people across ages. At the level of the study: Template switching captured about one barcoded beta molecule per two T cells. Study-wide findings and caveats: Both higher diversity and more naive CD4+ cells marked long-lived donors when set against aged donors. With age, beta diversity per million T cells declined roughly linearly, significantly by over 35.

In the case of this clonotype: Its specificity is not known.

The CDR3 runs 13 residues. Germline CDR1 reads MDHEN; CDR2 reads SYDVKM. V lost 7 bases to trimming and J lost 5 bases, with 15 bases between them. Through a sample-barcoded 5' primer and a J-beta primer mix, a second PCR was run for roughly 7 to 11 cycles. TCRdb itself ran the 5' RACE reads through MiXCR, one entry per CDR3 protein. The sample gives over a million distinct CDR3 sequences, under 55% of which show up once; approximately 4% is in the top ten. Sequenced sample: blood. The chain carries TRBV28 and TRBJ2-7; no firm D call. The sequence was obtained from a woman between 18 and 29 years old in good health. This chain's CDR3 is CASTPGWGNEQYF. The CDR3 bases are TGTGCCAGCACCCCTGGCTGGGGAAACGAGCAGTACTTC.